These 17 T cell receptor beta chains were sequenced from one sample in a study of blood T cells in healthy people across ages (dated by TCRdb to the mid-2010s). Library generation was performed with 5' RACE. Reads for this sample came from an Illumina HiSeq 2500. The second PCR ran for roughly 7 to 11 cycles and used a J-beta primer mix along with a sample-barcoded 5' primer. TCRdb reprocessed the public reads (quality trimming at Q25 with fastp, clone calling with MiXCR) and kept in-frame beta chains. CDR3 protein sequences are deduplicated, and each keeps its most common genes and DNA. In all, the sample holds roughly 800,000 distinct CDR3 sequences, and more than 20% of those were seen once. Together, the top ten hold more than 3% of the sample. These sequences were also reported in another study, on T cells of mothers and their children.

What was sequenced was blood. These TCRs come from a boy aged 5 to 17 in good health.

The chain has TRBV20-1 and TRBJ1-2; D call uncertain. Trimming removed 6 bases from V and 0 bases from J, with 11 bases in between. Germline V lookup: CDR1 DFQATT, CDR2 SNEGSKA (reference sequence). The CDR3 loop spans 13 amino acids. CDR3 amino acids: CSAQNVANYGYTF. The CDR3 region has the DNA TGCAGTGCCCAGAATGTAGCTAACTATGGCTACACCTTC.

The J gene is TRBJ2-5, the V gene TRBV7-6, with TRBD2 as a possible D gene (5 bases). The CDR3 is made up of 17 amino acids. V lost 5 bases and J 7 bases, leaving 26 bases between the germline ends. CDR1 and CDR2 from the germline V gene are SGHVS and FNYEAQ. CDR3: CASSHNPERLYEGTQYF. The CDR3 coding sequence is TGTGCCAGCAGCCACAACCCGGAGCGGCTTTATGAAGGGACCCAGTACTTC.

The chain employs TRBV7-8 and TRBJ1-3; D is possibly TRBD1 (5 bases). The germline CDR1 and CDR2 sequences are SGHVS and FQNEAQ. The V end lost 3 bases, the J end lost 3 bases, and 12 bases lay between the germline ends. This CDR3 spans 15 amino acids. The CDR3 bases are TGTGCCAGCAGCTTGCGGGGGGAGCGTGGAAACACCATATATTTT. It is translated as CASSLRGERGNTIYF.

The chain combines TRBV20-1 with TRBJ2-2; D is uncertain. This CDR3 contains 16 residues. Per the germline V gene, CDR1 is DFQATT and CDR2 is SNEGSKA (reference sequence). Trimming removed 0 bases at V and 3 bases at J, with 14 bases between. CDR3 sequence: CSARDRWRVYTGELFF. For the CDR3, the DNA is TGCAGTGCTAGAGATCGGTGGAGAGTATACACCGGGGAGCTGTTTTTT.

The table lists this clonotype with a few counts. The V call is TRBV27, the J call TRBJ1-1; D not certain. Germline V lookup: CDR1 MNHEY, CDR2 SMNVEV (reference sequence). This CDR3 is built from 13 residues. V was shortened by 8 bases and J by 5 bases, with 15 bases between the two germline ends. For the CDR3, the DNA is TGTGCCAGCTTTAAACCGGGAATAACTGAAGCTTTCTTT. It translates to CASFKPGITEAFF.

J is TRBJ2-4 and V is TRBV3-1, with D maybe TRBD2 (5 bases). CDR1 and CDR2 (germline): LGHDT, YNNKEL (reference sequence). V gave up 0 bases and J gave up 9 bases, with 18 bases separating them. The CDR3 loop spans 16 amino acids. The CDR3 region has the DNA TGTGCCAGCAGCCAAGAAGGGCGAATGGGAGCCCCCATTCAGTACTTC. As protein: CASSQEGRMGAPIQYF.

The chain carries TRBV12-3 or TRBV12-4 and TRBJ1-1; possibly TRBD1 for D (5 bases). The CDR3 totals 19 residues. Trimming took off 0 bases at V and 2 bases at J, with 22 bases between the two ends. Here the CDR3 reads CASSLAHIRNRGANTEAFF. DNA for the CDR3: TGTGCCAGCAGTTTAGCGCACATTCGGAACAGAGGGGCAAACACTGAAGCTTTCTTT.

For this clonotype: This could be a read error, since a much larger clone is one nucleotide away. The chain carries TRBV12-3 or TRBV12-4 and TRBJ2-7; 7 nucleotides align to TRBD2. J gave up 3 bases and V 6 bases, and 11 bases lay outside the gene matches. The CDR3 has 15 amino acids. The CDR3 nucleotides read TGTGCCAGCAGCGTCAGCGGGGAGTTAGTCTACGAGCAGTACTTC. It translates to CASSVSGELVYEQYF.

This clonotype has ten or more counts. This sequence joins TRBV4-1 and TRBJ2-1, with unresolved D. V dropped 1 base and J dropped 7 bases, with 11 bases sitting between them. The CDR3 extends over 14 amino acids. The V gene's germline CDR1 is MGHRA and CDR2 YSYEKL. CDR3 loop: CASSQGIGRNEQFF. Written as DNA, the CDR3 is TGCGCCAGCAGCCAAGGAATAGGGCGGAATGAGCAGTTCTTC.

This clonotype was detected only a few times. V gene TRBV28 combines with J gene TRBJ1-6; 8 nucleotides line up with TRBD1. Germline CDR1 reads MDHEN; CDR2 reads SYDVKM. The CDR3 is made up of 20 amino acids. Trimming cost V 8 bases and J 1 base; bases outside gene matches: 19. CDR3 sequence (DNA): TGTGCCAGCCATCCTTCGGACAGGGATTTTTACGGATCCTATAATTCACCCCTCCACTTT. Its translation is CASHPSDRDFYGSYNSPLHF. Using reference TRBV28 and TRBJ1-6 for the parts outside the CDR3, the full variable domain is DVKVTQSSRYLVKRTGEKVFLECVQDMDHENMFWYRQDPGLGLRLIYFSYDVKMKEKGDIPEGYSVSREKKERFSLILESASTNQTSMYLCASHPSDRDFYGSYNSPLHFGNGTRLTVT.

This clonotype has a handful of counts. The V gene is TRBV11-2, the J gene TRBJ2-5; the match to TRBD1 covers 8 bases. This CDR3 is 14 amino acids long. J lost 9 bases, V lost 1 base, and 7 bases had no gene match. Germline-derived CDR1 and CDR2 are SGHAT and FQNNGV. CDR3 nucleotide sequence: TGTGCCAGCAGCTTAGGGGGACAGGTGGGCGCCCAGTACTTC. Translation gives CASSLGGQVGAQYF.

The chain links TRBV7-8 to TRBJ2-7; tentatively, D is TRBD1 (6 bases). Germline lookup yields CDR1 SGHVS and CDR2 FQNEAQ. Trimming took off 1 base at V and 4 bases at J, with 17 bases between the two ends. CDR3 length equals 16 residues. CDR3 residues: CASSLGPGTPDYEQYF. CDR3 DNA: TGTGCCAGCAGCTTAGGCCCCGGGACACCAGATTACGAGCAGTACTTC.

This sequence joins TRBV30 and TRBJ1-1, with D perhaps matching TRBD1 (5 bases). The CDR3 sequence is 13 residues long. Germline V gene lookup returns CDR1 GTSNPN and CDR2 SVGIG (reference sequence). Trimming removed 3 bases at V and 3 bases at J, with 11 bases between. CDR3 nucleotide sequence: TGTGCCTGGAGGACCGACAGTGACACTGAAGCTTTCTTT. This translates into CAWRTDSDTEAFF.

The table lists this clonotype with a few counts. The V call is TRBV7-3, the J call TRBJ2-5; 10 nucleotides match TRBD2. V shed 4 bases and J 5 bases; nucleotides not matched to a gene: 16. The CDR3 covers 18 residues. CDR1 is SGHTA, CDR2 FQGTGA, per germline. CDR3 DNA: TGTGCCAGCAGCTCCTACCGGACTAGCGGAGGTGGCGGGGAGACCCAGTACTTC. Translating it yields CASSSYRTSGGGGETQYF.

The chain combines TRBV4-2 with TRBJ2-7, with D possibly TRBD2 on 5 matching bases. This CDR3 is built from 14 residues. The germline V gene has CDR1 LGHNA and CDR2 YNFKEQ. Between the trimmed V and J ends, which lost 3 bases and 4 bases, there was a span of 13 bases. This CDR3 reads CASSQGAVEYEQYF. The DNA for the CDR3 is TGTGCCAGCAGCCAGGGAGCGGTCGAATACGAGCAGTACTTC.

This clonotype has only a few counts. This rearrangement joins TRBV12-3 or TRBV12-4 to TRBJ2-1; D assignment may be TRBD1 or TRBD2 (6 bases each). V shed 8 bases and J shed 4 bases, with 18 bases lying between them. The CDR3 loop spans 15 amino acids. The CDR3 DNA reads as TGTGCCAGCTCCTGGGGGGCCGCAGAATACAATGAGCAGTTCTTC. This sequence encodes CASSWGAAEYNEQFF.

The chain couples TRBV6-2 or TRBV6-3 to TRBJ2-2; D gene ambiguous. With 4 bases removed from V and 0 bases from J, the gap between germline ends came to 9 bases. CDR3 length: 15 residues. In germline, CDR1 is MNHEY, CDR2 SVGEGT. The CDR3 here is CASSSQFTNTGELFF. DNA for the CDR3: TGTGCCAGCAGTTCCCAATTCACGAACACCGGGGAGCTGTTTTTT.